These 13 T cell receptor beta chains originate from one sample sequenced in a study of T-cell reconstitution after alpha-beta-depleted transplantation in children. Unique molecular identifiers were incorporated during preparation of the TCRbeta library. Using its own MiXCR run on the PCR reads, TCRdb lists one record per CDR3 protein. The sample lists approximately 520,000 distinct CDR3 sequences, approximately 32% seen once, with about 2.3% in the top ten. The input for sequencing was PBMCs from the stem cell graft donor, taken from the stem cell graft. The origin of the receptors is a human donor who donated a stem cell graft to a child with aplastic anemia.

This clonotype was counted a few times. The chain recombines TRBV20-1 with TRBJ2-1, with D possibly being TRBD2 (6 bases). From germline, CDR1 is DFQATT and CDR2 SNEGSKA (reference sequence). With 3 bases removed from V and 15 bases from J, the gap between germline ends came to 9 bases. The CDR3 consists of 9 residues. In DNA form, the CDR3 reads TGCAGTGCTAGGACTAGTCTGTTCTTC. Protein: CSARTSLFF.

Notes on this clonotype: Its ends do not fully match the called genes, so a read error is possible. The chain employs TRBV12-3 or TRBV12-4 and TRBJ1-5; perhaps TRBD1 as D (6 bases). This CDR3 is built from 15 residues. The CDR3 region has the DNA TGTGCCAGCAGTTTCGATACAGGGCGCAATCCGCCCCAGCATTTT. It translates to CASSFDTGRNPPQHF.

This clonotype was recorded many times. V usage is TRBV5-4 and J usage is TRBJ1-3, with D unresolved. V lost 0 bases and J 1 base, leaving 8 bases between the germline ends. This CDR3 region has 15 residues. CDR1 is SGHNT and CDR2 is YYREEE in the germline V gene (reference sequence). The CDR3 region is CASSLGPASGNTIYF. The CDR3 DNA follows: TGTGCCAGCAGCTTGGGACCGGCATCTGGAAACACCATATATTTT.

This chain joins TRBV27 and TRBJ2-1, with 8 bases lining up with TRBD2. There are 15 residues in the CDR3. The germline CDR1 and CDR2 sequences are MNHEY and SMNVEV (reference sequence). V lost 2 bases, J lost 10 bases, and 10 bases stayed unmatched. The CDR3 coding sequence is TGTGCCAGCAGTTTAGCGGGAGGAGGGTCCGGAGAGCAGTTCTTC. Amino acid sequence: CASSLAGGGSGEQFF.

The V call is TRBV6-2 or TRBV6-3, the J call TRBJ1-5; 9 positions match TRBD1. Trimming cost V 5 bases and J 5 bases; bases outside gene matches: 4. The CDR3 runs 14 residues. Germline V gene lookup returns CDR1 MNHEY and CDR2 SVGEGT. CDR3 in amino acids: CASSAGQGYQPQHF. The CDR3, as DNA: TGTGCCAGCAGTGCCGGACAGGGGTATCAGCCCCAGCATTTT.

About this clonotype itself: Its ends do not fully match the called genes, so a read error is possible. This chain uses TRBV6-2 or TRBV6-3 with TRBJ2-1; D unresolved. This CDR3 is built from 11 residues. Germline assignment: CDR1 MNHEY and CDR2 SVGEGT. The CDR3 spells CARSYPSEQFF. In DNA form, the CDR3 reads TGTGCCCGCAGTTATCCCAGTGAGCAGTTCTTC.

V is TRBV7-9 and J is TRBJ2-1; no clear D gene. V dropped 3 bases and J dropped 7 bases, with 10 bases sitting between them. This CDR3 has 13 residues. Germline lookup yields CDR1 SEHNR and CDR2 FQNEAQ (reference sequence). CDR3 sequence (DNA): TGTGCCAGCAGCTTGGATGTAGGGAATGAGCAGTTCTTC. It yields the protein CASSLDVGNEQFF. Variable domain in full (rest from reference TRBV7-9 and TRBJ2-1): DTGVSQNPRHKITKRGQNVTFRCDPISEHNRLYWYRQTLGQGPEFLTYFQNEAQLEKSRLLSDRFSAERPKGSFSTLEIQRTEQGDSAMYLCASSLDVGNEQFFGPGTRLTVL.

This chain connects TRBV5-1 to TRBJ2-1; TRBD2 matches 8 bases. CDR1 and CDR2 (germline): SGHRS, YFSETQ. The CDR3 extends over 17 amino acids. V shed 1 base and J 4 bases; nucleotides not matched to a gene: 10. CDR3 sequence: CASSLTSGSVGYNEQFF. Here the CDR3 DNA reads TGCGCCAGCAGCTTGACTAGCGGAAGTGTAGGATACAATGAGCAGTTCTTC.

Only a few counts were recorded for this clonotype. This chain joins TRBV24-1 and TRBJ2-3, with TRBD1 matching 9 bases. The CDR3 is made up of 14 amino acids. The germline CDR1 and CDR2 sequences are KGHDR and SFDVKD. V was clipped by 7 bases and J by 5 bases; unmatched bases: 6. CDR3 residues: CATRDRGLVDTQYF. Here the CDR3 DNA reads TGTGCCACCAGGGACAGGGGTCTTGTAGATACGCAGTATTTT.

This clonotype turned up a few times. CDR3 bases: TGTGCCATCAGTCAGGGACAGGGGATTTCCTACGAGCAGTACGTC. Its protein is CAISQGQGISYEQYV. The chain links TRBV10-3 to TRBJ2-7, with 10 bases that match TRBD1. Germline trimming cut 5 bases from V and 1 base from J; bases unmatched to any gene: 5. Germline CDR1 is ENHRY and CDR2 is SYGVKD. This CDR3 contains 15 residues.

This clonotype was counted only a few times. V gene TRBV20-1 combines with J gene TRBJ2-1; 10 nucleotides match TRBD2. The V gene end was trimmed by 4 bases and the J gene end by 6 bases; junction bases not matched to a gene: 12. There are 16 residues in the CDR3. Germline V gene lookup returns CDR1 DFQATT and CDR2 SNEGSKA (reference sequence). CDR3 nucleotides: TGCAGTGCTACTAGCACTAGCGGGGTACTGGGCAATGAGCAGTTCTTC. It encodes CSATSTSGVLGNEQFF.

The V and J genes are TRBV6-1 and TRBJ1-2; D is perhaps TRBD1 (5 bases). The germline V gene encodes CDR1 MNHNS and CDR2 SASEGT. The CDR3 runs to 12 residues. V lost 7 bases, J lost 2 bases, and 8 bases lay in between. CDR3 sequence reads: CASTGTNYGYTF. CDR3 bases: TGTGCCAGCACGGGGACCAACTATGGCTACACCTTC.

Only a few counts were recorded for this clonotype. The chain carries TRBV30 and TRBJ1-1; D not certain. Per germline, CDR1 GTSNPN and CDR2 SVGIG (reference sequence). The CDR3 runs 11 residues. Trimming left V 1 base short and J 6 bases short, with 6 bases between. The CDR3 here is CAWSGLSEAFF. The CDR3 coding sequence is TGTGCCTGGAGTGGATTGTCTGAAGCTTTCTTT. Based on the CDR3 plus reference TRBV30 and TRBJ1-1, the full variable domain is SQTIHQWPATLVQPVGSPLSLECTVEGTSNPNLYWYRQAAGRGLQLLFYSVGIGQISSEVPQNLSASRPQDRQFILSSKKLLLSDSGFYLCAWSGLSEAFFGQGTRLTVV.